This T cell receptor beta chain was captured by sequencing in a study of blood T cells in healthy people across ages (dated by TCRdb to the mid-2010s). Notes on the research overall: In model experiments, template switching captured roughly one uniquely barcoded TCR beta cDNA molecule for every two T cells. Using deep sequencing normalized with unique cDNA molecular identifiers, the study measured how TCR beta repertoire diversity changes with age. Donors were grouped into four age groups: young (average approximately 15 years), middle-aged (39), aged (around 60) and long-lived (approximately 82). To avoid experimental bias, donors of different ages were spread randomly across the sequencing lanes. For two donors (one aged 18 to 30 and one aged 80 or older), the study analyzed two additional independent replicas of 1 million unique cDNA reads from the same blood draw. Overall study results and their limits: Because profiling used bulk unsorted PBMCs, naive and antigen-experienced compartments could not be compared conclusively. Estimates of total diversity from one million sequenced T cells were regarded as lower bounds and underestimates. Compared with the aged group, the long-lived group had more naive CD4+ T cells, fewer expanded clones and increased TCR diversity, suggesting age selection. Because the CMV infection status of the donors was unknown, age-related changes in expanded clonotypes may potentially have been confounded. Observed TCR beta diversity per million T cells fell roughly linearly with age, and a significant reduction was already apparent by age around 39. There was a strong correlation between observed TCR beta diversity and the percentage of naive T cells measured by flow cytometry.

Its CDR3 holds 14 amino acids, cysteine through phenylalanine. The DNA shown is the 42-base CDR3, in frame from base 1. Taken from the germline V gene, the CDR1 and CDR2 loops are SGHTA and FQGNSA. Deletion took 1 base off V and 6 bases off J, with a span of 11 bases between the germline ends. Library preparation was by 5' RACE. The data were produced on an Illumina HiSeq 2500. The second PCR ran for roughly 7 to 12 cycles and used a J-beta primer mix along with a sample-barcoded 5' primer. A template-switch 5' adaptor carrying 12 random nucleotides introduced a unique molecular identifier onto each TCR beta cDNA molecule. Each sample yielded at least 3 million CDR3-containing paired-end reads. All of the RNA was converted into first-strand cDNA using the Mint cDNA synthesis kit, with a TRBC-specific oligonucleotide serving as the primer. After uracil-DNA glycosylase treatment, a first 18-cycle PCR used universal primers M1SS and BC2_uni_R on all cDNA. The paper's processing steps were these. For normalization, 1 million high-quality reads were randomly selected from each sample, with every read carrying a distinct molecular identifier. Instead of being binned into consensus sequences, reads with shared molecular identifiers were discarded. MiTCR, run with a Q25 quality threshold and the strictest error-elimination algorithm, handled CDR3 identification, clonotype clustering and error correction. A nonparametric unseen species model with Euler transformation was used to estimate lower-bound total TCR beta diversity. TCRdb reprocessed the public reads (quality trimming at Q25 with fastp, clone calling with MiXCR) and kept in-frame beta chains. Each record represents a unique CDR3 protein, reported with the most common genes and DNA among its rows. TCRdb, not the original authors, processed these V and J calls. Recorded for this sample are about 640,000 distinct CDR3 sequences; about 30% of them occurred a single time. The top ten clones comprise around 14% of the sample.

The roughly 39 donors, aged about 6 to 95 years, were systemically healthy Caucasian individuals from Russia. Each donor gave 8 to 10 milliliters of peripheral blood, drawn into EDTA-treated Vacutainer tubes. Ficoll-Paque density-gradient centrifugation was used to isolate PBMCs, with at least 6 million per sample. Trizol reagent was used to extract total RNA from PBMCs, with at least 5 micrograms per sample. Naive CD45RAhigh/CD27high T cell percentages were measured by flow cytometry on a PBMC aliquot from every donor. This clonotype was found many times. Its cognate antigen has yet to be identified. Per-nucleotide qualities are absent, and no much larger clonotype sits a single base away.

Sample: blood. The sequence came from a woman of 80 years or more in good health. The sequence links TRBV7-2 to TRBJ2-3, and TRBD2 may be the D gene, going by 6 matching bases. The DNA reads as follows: TGTGCCAGCAGCTTAGGCGGAGGGCGGGATACGCAGTATTTT. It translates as CASSLGGGRDTQYF.